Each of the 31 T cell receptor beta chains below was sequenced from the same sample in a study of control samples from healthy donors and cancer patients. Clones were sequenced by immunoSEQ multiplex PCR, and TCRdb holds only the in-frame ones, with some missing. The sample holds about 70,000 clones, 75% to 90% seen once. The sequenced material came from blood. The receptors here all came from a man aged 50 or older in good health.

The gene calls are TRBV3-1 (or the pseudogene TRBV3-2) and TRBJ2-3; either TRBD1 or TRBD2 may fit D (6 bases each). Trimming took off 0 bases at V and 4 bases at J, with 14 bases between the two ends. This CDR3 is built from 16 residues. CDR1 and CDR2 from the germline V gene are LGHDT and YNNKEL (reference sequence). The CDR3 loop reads CASSQDLRGEADTQYF. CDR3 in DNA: TGTGCCAGCAGCCAAGATCTTAGGGGGGAGGCAGATACGCAGTATTTT.

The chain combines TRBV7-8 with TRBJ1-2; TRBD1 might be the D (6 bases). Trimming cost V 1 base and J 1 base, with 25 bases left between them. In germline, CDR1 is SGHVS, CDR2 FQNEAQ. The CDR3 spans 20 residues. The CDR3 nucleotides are TGTGCCAGCAGCTTAGTTAACAGGGTTAAAGCTGCAGTCAATAACTATGGCTACACCTTC. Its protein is CASSLVNRVKAAVNNYGYTF.

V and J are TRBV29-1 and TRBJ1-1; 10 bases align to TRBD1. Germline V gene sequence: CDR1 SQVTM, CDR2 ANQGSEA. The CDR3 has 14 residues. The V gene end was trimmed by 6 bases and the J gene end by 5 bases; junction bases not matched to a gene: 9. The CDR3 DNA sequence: TGCAGCGTGGGGGACAGGGGTACGTTGACTGAAGCTTTCTTT. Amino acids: CSVGDRGTLTEAFF.

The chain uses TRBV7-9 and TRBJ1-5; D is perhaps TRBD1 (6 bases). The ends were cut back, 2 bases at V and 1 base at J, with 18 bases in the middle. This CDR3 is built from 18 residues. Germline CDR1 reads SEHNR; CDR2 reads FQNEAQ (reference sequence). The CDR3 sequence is CASSLLGQTPRSNQPQHF. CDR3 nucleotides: TGTGCCAGCAGCTTACTAGGACAGACGCCTCGGAGCAATCAGCCCCAGCATTTT.

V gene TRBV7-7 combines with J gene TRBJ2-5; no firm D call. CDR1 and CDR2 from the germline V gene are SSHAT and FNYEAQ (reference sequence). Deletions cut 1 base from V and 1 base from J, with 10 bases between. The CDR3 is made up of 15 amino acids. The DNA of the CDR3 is TGTGCCAGCAGCTTAGTAGGTTACAGCCAAGAGACCCAGTACTTC. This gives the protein CASSLVGYSQETQYF.

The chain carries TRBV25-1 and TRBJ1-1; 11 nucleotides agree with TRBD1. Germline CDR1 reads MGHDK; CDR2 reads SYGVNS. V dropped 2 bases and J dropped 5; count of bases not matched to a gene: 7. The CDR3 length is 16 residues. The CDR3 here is CASSEPRDRGLTEAFF. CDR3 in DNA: TGTGCCAGCAGTGAACCGCGGGACAGGGGGTTGACTGAAGCTTTCTTT.

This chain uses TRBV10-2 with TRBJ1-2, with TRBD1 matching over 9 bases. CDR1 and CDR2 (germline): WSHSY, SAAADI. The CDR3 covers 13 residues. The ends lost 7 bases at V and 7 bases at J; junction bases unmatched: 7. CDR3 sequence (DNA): TGCGCCAGCAACGGTCGGGACAGGGCTGGCTACACCTTC. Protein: CASNGRDRAGYTF.

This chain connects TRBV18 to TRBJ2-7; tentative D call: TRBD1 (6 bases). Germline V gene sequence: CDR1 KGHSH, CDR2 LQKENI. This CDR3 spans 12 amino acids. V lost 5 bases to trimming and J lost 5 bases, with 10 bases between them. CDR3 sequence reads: CASSTTGNEQYF. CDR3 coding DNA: TGTGCCAGCTCAACGACAGGAAACGAGCAGTACTTC.

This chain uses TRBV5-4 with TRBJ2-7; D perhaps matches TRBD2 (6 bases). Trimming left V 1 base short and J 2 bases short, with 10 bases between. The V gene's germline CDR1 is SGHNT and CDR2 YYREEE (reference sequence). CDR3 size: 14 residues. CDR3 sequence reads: CASSLSGSAYEQYF. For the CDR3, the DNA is TGTGCCAGCAGCTTGTCCGGGAGCGCCTACGAGCAGTACTTC.

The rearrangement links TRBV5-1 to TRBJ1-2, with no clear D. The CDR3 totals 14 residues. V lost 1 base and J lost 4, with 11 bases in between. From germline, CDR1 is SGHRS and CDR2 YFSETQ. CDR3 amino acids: CASSLFTGGYGYTF. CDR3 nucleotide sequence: TGCGCCAGCAGCTTGTTTACGGGTGGCTATGGCTACACCTTC.

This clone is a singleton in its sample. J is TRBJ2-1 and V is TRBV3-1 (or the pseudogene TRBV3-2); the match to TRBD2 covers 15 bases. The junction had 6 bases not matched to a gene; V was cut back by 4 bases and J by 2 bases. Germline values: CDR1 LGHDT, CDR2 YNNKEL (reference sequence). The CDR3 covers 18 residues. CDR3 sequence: CASSRGLAGGLTYNEQFF. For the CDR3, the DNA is TGTGCCAGCAGCCGGGGACTAGCGGGAGGCCTAACCTACAATGAGCAGTTCTTC.

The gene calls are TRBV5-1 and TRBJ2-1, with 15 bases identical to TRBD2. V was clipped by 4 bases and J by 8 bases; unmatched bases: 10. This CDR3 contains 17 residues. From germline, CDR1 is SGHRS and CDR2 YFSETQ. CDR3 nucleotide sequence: TGCGCCAGCAGCCACGGACTAGCGGGAGGGAGGGCGGATGAGCAGTTCTTC. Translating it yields CASSHGLAGGRADEQFF.

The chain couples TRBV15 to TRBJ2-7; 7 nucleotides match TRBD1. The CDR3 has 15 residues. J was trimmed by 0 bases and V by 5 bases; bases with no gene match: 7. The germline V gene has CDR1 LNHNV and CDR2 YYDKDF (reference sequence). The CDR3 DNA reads TGTGCCACCAGCGCTAGACAGGGAAGCTCCTACGAGCAGTACTTC. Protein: CATSARQGSSYEQYF.

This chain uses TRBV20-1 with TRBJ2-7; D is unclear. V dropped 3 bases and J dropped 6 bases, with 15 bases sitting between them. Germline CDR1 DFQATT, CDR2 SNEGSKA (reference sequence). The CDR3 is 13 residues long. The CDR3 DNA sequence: TGCAGTGCTAGTTCTCAGCACGGCGTCGAGCAGTACTTC. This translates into CSASSQHGVEQYF.

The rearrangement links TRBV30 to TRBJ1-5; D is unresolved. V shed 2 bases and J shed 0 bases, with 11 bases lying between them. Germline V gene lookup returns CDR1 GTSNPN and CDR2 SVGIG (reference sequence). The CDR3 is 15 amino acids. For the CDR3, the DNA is TGTGCCTGGAGTCTAACTTCCCTTAGCAATCAGCCCCAGCATTTT. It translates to CAWSLTSLSNQPQHF.

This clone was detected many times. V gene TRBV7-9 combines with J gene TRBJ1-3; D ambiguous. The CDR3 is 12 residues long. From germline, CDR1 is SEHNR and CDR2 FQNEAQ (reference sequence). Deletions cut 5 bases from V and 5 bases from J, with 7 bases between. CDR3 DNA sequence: TGTGCCAGCAGCCATGAAAGAAACACCATATATTTT. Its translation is CASSHERNTIYF.

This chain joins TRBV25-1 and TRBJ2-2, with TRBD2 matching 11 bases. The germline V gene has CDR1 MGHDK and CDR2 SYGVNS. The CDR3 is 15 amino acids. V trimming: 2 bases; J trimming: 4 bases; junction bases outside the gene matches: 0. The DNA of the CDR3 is TGTGCCAGCAGTGAACTAGCGGGAGGCACCGGGGAGCTGTTTTTT. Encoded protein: CASSELAGGTGELFF. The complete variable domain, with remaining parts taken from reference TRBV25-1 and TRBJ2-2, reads EADIYQTPRYLVIGTGKKITLECSQTMGHDKMYWYQQDPGMELHLIHYSYGVNSTEKGDLSSESTVSRIRTEHFPLTLESARPSHTSQYLCASSELAGGTGELFFGEGSRLTVL.

The CDR3 nucleotides read TGTGCCACCAGTGAAACAGGGCTTTATGGCTACACCTTC. Amino acid sequence: CATSETGLYGYTF. The chain employs TRBV24-1 and TRBJ1-2; D is possibly TRBD1 (6 bases). The CDR3 has 13 amino acids. Germline CDR1 and CDR2: KGHDR and SFDVKD. Trimming removed 4 bases from V and 5 bases from J, with 10 bases in between.

In DNA form, the CDR3 reads TGTGCCAGCAACCTCTATGCCGCCGCCAGGGCCAACGTGGATACGCAGTATTTT. It codes for CASNLYAAARANVDTQYF. The chain uses TRBV7-9 and TRBJ2-3; D may be TRBD1 (5 bases). The CDR3 extends over 18 amino acids. Trimming left V 7 bases short and J 6 bases short, with 29 bases between. Per germline, CDR1 SEHNR and CDR2 FQNEAQ (reference sequence).

The CDR3 nucleotides read TGTGCCAGCAGCTTAGGGACCCCAAGGGCCCCAGATACGCAGTATTTT. As protein: CASSLGTPRAPDTQYF. The chain employs TRBV7-6 and TRBJ2-3; no clear D gene. This CDR3 contains 16 residues. The germline V and J ends were trimmed by 1 base and 4 bases, with 15 bases remaining between them. In germline, CDR1 is SGHVS, CDR2 FNYEAQ.

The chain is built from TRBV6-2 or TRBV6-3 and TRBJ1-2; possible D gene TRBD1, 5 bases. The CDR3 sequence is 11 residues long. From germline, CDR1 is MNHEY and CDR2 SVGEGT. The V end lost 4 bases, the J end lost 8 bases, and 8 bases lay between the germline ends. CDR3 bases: TGTGCCAGCAGTTGGGGGGAAGGCTACACCTTC. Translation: CASSWGEGYTF.

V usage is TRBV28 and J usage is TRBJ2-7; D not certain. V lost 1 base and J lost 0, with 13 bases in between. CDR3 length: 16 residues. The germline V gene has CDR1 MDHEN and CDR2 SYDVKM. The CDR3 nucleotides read TGTGCCAGCAGTTTATTGCGCAGGATGAGCTCCTACGAGCAGTACTTC. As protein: CASSLLRRMSSYEQYF.

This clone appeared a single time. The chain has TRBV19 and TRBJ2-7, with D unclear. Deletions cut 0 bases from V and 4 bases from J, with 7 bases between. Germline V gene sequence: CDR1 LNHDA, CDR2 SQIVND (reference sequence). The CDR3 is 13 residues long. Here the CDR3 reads CASSIEYEYEQYF. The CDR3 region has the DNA TGTGCCAGTAGTATAGAGTATGAATACGAGCAGTACTTC.

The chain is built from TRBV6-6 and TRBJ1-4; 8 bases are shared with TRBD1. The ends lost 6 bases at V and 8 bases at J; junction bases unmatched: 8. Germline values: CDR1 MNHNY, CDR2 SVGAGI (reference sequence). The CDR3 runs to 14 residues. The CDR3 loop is CASRDREILEKLFF. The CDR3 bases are TGTGCCAGCAGGGACAGGGAGATTCTGGAAAAACTGTTTTTT.

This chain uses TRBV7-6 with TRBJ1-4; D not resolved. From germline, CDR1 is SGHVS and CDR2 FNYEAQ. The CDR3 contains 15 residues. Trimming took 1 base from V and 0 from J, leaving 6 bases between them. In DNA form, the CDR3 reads TGTGCCAGCAGCTTAGGTCCATCAACTAATGAAAAACTGTTTTTT. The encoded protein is CASSLGPSTNEKLFF.

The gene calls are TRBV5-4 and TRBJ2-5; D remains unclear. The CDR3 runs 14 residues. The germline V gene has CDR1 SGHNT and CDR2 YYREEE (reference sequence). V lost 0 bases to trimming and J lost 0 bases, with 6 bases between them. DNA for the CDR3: TGTGCCAGCAGCTTGGGGAAGTACCAAGAGACCCAGTACTTC. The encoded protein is CASSLGKYQETQYF.

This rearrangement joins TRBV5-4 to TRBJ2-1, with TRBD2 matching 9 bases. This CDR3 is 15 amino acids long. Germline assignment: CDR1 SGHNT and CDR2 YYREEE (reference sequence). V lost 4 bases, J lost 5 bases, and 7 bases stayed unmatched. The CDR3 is CASSEGTSRNNEQFF. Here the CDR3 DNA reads TGTGCCAGCAGCGAAGGGACTAGCCGGAACAATGAGCAGTTCTTC.

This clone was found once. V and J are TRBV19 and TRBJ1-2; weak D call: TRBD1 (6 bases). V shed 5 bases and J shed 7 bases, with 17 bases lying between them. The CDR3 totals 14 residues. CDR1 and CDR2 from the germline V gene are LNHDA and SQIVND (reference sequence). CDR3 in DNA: TGTGCCAGTAGTTTCCCCCGGGGGGCCGGTGGCTACACCTTC. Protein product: CASSFPRGAGGYTF.

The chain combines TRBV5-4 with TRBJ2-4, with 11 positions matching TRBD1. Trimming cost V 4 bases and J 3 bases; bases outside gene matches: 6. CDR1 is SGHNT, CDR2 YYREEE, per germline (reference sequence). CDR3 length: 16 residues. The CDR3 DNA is TGTGCCAGCAGCGGTGGGACAGGGGGAGGCAAAAACATTCAGTACTTC. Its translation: CASSGGTGGGKNIQYF.

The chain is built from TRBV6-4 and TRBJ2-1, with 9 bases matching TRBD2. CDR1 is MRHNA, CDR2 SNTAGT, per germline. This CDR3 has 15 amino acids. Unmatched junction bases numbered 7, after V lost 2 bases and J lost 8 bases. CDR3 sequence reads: CASSDESGGPHEQFF. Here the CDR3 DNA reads TGTGCCAGCAGTGACGAAAGCGGGGGGCCCCATGAGCAGTTCTTC.

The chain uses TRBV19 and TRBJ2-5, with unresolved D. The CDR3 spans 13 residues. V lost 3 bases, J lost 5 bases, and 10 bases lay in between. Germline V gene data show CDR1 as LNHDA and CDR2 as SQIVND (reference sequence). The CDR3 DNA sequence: TGTGCCAGTAGTATTTCCAGGCTGGAGACCCAGTACTTC. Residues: CASSISRLETQYF.